This TCR beta chain was found in a study of tumor-infiltrating lymphocytes in primary liver carcinoma. About the research overall: Those sampled were patients whose primary liver carcinoma was treated by surgical resection.

Broader study findings: Lower overlap was observed for tumor-adjacent and tumor-blood pairs relative to tumor region pairs.

Looked up from germline, CDR1 is SGHDT and CDR2 is YYEEEE. Losses at the gene ends were 0 bases for V and 3 bases for J; bases not matched to a gene: 4. This CDR3 contains 15 residues. To note about this clonotype: What it binds is unknown.

Researchers drew blood RNA from unsorted whole blood and extracted germline DNA as well. Production of TCR beta cDNA used around 0.45 ug total RNA together with a constant-region primer. Three-round nested multiplex PCR performed with slightly modified ARM-PCR produced the TCR beta libraries. With TRBV1-TRBV30 forward primers and a C-beta reverse primer, the first two PCR rounds were run for approximately 10 cycles each. TCRdb redid the calling of the multiplex PCR reads with MiXCR, one entry per CDR3 protein. The repertoire consists of hundreds of thousands of distinct CDR3 sequences, with about 60% occurring once and the leading ten covering approximately 9.4%.

V gene TRBV5-6 combines with J gene TRBJ1-1; 8 positions match TRBD1. Specimen: peripheral blood. The TCR sequence derives from a middle-aged man with primary liver carcinoma and hepatitis B virus infection. CDR3 residues: CASSLGTGHYTEAFF. The CDR3 DNA reads TGTGCCAGCAGCTTGGGGACAGGGCATTACACTGAAGCTTTCTTT.